Each of the 27 T cell receptor beta chains below was sequenced from the same sample in a study of cytomegalovirus exposure and HLA in healthy donors. It was with 60 Vbeta and 13 Jbeta primers that the PCR ran. Produced via immunoSEQ multiplex PCR; TCRdb's table is partial and in-frame only. In the table there are some 62,000 clones, 87% of which are singletons. The specimen sequenced was PBMCs. These receptors came from a man aged 18-30 years in good health and CMV-seronegative.

This chain links TRBV4-1 with TRBJ2-3, with 13 bases matching TRBD2. Germline-derived CDR1 and CDR2 are MGHRA and YSYEKL. V gave up 4 bases and J gave up 0 bases; unmatched junction bases: 7. The CDR3 totals 18 residues. The CDR3 nucleotides read TGCGCCAGCAGCCGACGGACTAGCGGGAGATTTAGCACAGATACGCAGTATTTT. As protein: CASSRRTSGRFSTDTQYF.

V gene TRBV9 combines with J gene TRBJ2-3; 10 bases match TRBD2. This CDR3 is built from 15 residues. The germline V gene encodes CDR1 SGDLS and CDR2 YYNGEE. Trimming cost V 6 bases and J 5 bases; bases outside gene matches: 9. CDR3 sequence reads: CASTPGLASQDTQYF. CDR3 DNA sequence: TGTGCCAGCACCCCGGGACTAGCGTCGCAAGATACGCAGTATTTT.

The rearrangement joins TRBV29-1 to TRBJ2-3; D remains ambiguous. The CDR3 totals 15 residues. Per germline, CDR1 SQVTM and CDR2 ANQGSEA. V dropped 2 bases and J dropped 3 bases, with 15 bases sitting between them. DNA of the CDR3: TGCAGCGTTGAATCGTCTACACAGACAACAGATACGCAGTATTTT. Translating it yields CSVESSTQTTDTQYF.

V gene TRBV23-1 combines with J gene TRBJ1-3; 10 positions agree with TRBD1. TRBV23-1 is an ORF for which the function is uncertain. Trimming cost V 3 bases and J 7 bases; bases outside gene matches: 3. The CDR3 has 14 amino acids. The CDR3 loop is CASSQRDRGNTIYF. In DNA form, the CDR3 reads TGCGCCAGCAGTCAGCGGGACAGGGGTAACACCATATATTTT.

The chain recombines TRBV2 with TRBJ1-1, with TRBD1 identical over 9 bases. Germline trimming cut 7 bases from V and 8 bases from J; bases unmatched to any gene: 8. This CDR3 is 13 amino acids long. CDR1 and CDR2 (germline): SNHLY, FYNNEI. The DNA for the CDR3 is TGTGCCAGCACGGGACAGGGTCGGAGGGAAGCTTTCTTT. It codes for CASTGQGRREAFF.

The chain recombines TRBV5-1 with TRBJ1-5; D may be TRBD1 (5 bases). The germline CDR1 and CDR2 sequences are SGHRS and YFSETQ. The CDR3 has 18 residues. Trimming removed 4 bases from V and 1 base from J, with 21 bases in between. CDR3 DNA: TGCGCCAGCAGCCCCGGATGGCAGGGCGTCCGAAGCAATCAGCCCCAGCATTTT. It codes for CASSPGWQGVRSNQPQHF.

The rearrangement joins TRBV19 to TRBJ1-5, with D unclear. Germline CDR1 is LNHDA and CDR2 is SQIVND (reference sequence). The CDR3 is made up of 13 amino acids. Between the trimmed V and J ends, which lost 4 bases and 9 bases, there was a span of 13 bases. DNA of the CDR3: TGTGCCAGTAGTACGAGTCATCGGTTGCCCCAGCATTTT. Translation gives CASSTSHRLPQHF.

The chain carries TRBV6-5 and TRBJ2-3, with 7 bases that match TRBD2. The germline CDR1 and CDR2 sequences are MNHEY and SVGAGI. CDR3 length equals 15 residues. Trimming cost V 5 bases and J 3 bases; bases outside gene matches: 8. The CDR3 nucleotides read TGTGCCAGCAGTCCCGATTGGGGGGGGACAGATACGCAGTATTTT. Residues: CASSPDWGGTDTQYF.

The rearrangement joins TRBV6-1 to TRBJ2-7, with a tentative D call TRBD2 (6 bases). Germline V gives CDR1 MNHNS, CDR2 SASEGT. The V end was cut by 6 bases, the J end by 5 bases, with 17 bases between. The CDR3 covers 14 residues. CDR3: CASSTGRGYDEQYF. The DNA of the CDR3 is TGTGCCAGCAGCACGGGACGGGGGTATGACGAGCAGTACTTC.

The chain uses TRBV7-9 and TRBJ1-1; 7 nucleotides match TRBD1. The CDR3 covers 17 residues. The J segment lost 0 bases and the V segment lost 5 bases, leaving 12 bases of the junction unmatched. Germline assignment: CDR1 SEHNR and CDR2 FQNEAQ (reference sequence). Here the CDR3 DNA reads TGTGCCAGCAGCATATTGACCGGGACAGCGATGAACACTGAAGCTTTCTTT. Residues: CASSILTGTAMNTEAFF.

This rearrangement joins TRBV30 to TRBJ2-3; D may be TRBD2 (6 bases). The CDR3 sequence is 14 residues long. The germline gives CDR1 GTSNPN, CDR2 SVGIG (reference sequence). V lost 4 bases and J lost 2, with 13 bases in between. CDR3 sequence: CAWIPGLNTDTQYF. CDR3 coding DNA: TGTGCCTGGATACCGGGACTTAACACAGATACGCAGTATTTT.

The chain has TRBV2 and TRBJ1-1, with TRBD1 identical over 7 bases. V shed 4 bases and J 3 bases; nucleotides not matched to a gene: 5. This CDR3 has 14 residues. Per germline, CDR1 SNHLY and CDR2 FYNNEI. The CDR3 is CASSADRVYTEAFF. The DNA for the CDR3 is TGTGCCAGCAGTGCCGACAGGGTGTACACTGAAGCTTTCTTT.

The table lists this clone with a few counts. The chain combines TRBV19 with TRBJ1-3; a weak D match, TRBD1 (6 bases). V was shortened by 3 bases and J by 3 bases, with 9 bases between the two germline ends. This CDR3 spans 14 amino acids. CDR1 is LNHDA and CDR2 is SQIVND in the germline V gene (reference sequence). In nucleotides, the CDR3 is TGTGCCAGTAGTATCGGGACAAATGGAAACACCATATATTTT. It is translated as CASSIGTNGNTIYF.

As for this clone: This CDR3 is also generated by other DNA sequences in the sample. The chain employs TRBV7-9 and TRBJ2-7; D is undetermined. The CDR3 is 12 amino acids. V gave up 5 bases and J gave up 0 bases, with 5 bases separating them. Germline values: CDR1 SEHNR, CDR2 FQNEAQ (reference sequence). CDR3 loop: CASSPSSYEQYF. The CDR3 nucleotides are TGTGCCAGCAGCCCCAGCTCCTACGAGCAGTACTTC.

The genes are TRBV6-5 and TRBJ2-7, with TRBD1 as a possible D gene (5 bases). Germline V gene lookup returns CDR1 MNHEY and CDR2 SVGAGI. V was trimmed by 6 bases and J by 0 bases, leaving 12 bases between them. There are 14 residues in the CDR3. CDR3 protein: CASSVDSFSYEQYF. CDR3 nucleotides: TGTGCCAGCAGCGTAGACAGTTTCTCCTACGAGCAGTACTTC.

The rearrangement joins TRBV7-3 to TRBJ2-1; D might be TRBD1 (5 bases). The germline V and J ends were trimmed by 2 bases and 10 bases, with 9 bases remaining between them. The CDR3 runs to 12 residues. Per the germline V gene, CDR1 is SGHTA and CDR2 is FQGTGA. CDR3 sequence (DNA): TGTGCCAGCAGCTTACAGGGCATCGAGCAGTTCTTC. This gives the protein CASSLQGIEQFF.

The CDR3 DNA reads TGCAGCGTTGATAACGGCAGGGGTAATTCACCCCTCCACTTT. Its protein product is CSVDNGRGNSPLHF. The chain combines TRBV29-1 with TRBJ1-6; D possibly corresponds to TRBD1 (6 bases). Trimming pared 3 bases from V and 6 bases from J, leaving 12 bases between. Germline CDR1 SQVTM, CDR2 ANQGSEA. The CDR3 sequence is 14 residues long.

The gene calls are TRBV11-3 and TRBJ2-1, with D unresolved. Trimming pared 5 bases from V and 9 bases from J, leaving 14 bases between. CDR1 SGHNT and CDR2 YENEEA come from the germline V gene. The CDR3 is 13 amino acids. CDR3 bases: TGTGCCAGCAGCCGCGAGGAACTTAGTGAGCAGTTCTTC. It codes for CASSREELSEQFF.

The V and J genes are TRBV9 and TRBJ2-1; 10 bases align to TRBD2. The CDR3 runs 21 residues. Germline V gene data show CDR1 as SGDLS and CDR2 as YYNGEE. V trimming: 2 bases; J trimming: 2 bases; junction bases outside the gene matches: 19. The CDR3 loop reads CASSVDASGGPMVFTYNEQFF. In DNA form, the CDR3 reads TGTGCCAGCAGCGTGGACGCTAGCGGGGGCCCGATGGTGTTTACCTACAATGAGCAGTTCTTC.

This clone is deemed medium-sized (0.01 to 0.1%). The rearrangement uses TRBV2 and TRBJ1-1; D is unresolved. There are 14 residues in the CDR3. V dropped 3 bases and J dropped 1 base, with 9 bases sitting between them. Germline loops: CDR1 SNHLY, CDR2 FYNNEI. The CDR3 is CASSDGGENTEAFF. The CDR3 DNA is TGTGCCAGCAGTGACGGCGGGGAGAACACTGAAGCTTTCTTT.

This rearrangement joins TRBV27 to TRBJ2-7; 9 positions agree with TRBD1. After removal of 5 bases from V and 5 bases from J, the junction contained 4 bases not matched to a gene. Germline CDR1 reads MNHEY; CDR2 reads SMNVEV (reference sequence). The length of the CDR3 is 13 residues. In nucleotides, the CDR3 is TGTGCCAGCAGTCCGACAGGGGGTCACGAGCAGTACTTC. It yields the protein CASSPTGGHEQYF.

CDR3 in amino acids: CASSLVASGGGTQYF. Written as DNA, the CDR3 is TGTGCCAGCAGCTTAGTAGCTAGCGGTGGGGGGACCCAGTACTTC. The chain carries TRBV7-6 and TRBJ2-5; TRBD2 aligns across 7 bases. This CDR3 comprises 15 residues. Trimming removed 1 base from V and 7 bases from J; junction bases left unmatched: 9. Germline V gene lookup returns CDR1 SGHVS and CDR2 FNYEAQ.

The chain is built from TRBV15 and TRBJ2-7; D unresolved. This CDR3 is built from 12 residues. Germline-derived CDR1 and CDR2 are LNHNV and YYDKDF (reference sequence). V was trimmed by 4 bases and J by 6 bases, leaving 10 bases between them. CDR3 sequence (DNA): TGTGCCACCAGCACCGAGAGGTCCGAGCAGTACTTC. Translated: CATSTERSEQYF. The entire variable domain, with the rest obtained from reference TRBV15 and TRBJ2-7, is as follows: DAMVIQNPRYQVTQFGKPVTLSCSQTLNHNVMYWYQQKSSQAPKLLFHYYDKDFNNEADTPDNFQSRRPNTSFCFLDIRSPGLGDTAMYLCATSTERSEQYFGPGTRLTVT.

The chain joins TRBV5-1 to TRBJ1-3; D gene ambiguous. V lost 0 bases and J lost 2, with 6 bases in between. From germline, CDR1 is SGHRS and CDR2 YFSETQ. The CDR3 length is 14 residues. The CDR3 nucleotides are TGCGCCAGCAGCTTGGACAGAGCTGGAAACACCATATATTTT. Translating it yields CASSLDRAGNTIYF.

The table lists this clone with a few counts. The rearrangement uses TRBV29-1 and TRBJ1-1; maybe TRBD1 (6 bases). The CDR3 is made up of 13 amino acids. V was shortened by 6 bases and J by 5 bases, with 16 bases between the two germline ends. Germline-derived CDR1 and CDR2 are SQVTM and ANQGSEA. CDR3 sequence: CSVVTRGTTEAFF. The CDR3 nucleotides are TGCAGCGTCGTAACCAGGGGAACGACTGAAGCTTTCTTT.

The gene calls are TRBV10-3 and TRBJ2-2; 7 nucleotides align to TRBD2. The germline V gene has CDR1 ENHRY and CDR2 SYGVKD. This CDR3 spans 15 amino acids. Unmatched junction bases numbered 4, after V lost 4 bases and J lost 2 bases. CDR3 region: CAISGGGVNTGELFF. CDR3 sequence (DNA): TGTGCCATCAGTGGGGGGGGAGTAAACACCGGGGAGCTGTTTTTT.

The chain uses TRBV5-1 and TRBJ1-4; D perhaps matches TRBD1 (6 bases). Deletions cut 0 bases from V and 8 bases from J, with 11 bases between. The CDR3 totals 14 residues. The V gene's germline CDR1 is SGHRS and CDR2 YFSETQ. CDR3 protein: CASSLDRVGEKLFF. CDR3 bases: TGCGCCAGCAGCTTGGACAGGGTTGGCGAAAAACTGTTTTTT.